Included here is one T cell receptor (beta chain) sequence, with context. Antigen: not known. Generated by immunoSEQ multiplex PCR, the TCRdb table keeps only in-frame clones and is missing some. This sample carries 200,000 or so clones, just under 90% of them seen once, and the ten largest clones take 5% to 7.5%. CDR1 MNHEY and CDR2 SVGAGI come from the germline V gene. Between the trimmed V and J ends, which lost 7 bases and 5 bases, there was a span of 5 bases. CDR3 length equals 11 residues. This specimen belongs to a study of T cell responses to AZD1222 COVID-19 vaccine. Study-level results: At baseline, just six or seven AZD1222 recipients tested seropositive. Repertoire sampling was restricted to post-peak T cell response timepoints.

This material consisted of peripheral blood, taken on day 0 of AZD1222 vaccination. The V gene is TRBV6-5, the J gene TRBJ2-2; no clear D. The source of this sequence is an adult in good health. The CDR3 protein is CASTETGELFF. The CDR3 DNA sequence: TGTGCCAGCACAGAGACCGGGGAGCTGTTTTTT.